The 16 T cell receptor beta chains below all came from one sample that was sequenced in a study of brain T cells in children with intractable seizures. Sequencing was performed with immunoSEQ multiplex PCR; in TCRdb, only in-frame clones are kept and a portion is missing. The sample has 110,000 or so clones; approximately 94% are singletons. Sequenced material: peripheral blood, taken at surgery. All receptors come from a boy less than two years old with hemimegalencephaly and intractable seizures.

The V gene is TRBV28, the J gene TRBJ2-1; D is perhaps TRBD2 (6 bases). CDR1 and CDR2 from the germline V gene are MDHEN and SYDVKM. V lost 7 bases and J lost 6, with 19 bases in between. The CDR3 consists of 15 residues. The CDR3 DNA reads TGTGCCAGCATTTGGGCGGAGGGTGTTGGCAATGAGCAGTTCTTC. This encodes CASIWAEGVGNEQFF.

The chain links TRBV27 to TRBJ1-1, with TRBD1 matching 7 bases. The CDR3 has 14 amino acids. In germline, CDR1 is MNHEY, CDR2 SMNVEV (reference sequence). Trimming removed 10 bases from V and 4 bases from J; junction bases left unmatched: 12. The CDR3 is CATHDRAGVTEAFF. DNA for the CDR3: TGTGCCACCCACGACAGGGCGGGAGTCACTGAAGCTTTCTTT.

The chain recombines TRBV6-1 with TRBJ2-7, with D uncertain. Trimming took off 6 bases at V and 3 bases at J, with 6 bases between the two ends. From germline, CDR1 is MNHNS and CDR2 SASEGT. This CDR3 comprises 11 residues. CDR3 bases: TGTGCCAGCAGCGCGTTCTACGAGCAGTACTTC. Protein sequence: CASSAFYEQYF.

The CDR3 DNA is TGTGCCAGTAGTATTTCGGGCCTCGGACAGGGACTCTACACCTTC. Translating gives CASSISGLGQGLYTF. The chain links TRBV19 to TRBJ1-2; 8 bases match TRBD1. The CDR3 runs to 15 residues. Germline CDR1 LNHDA, CDR2 SQIVND (reference sequence). V was pared by 3 bases and J by 10 bases, with 13 bases of the junction left unmatched.

This clone appeared once. The V gene is TRBV14, the J gene TRBJ2-2, with TRBD2 identical over 7 bases. Germline V CDR1 and CDR2: SGHDN, FVKESK. Trimming removed 4 bases from V and 0 bases from J; junction bases left unmatched: 8. The CDR3 runs to 17 residues. The DNA of the CDR3 is TGTGCCAGCAGCCGCACGAGGGCGGGAGCGAACACCGGGGAGCTGTTTTTT. It encodes CASSRTRAGANTGELFF.

Here the CDR3 reads CASSLGSGNTGELFF. The CDR3 DNA is TGTGCCAGCAGCTTGGGGTCTGGTAACACCGGGGAGCTGTTTTTT. This chain connects TRBV5-4 to TRBJ2-2; D gene ambiguous. The germline gives CDR1 SGHNT, CDR2 YYREEE (reference sequence). The CDR3 totals 15 residues. The ends were cut back, 0 bases at V and 2 bases at J, with 8 bases in the middle.

The chain uses TRBV29-1 and TRBJ2-1; 10 positions agree with TRBD2. This CDR3 has 15 residues. Germline V lookup: CDR1 SQVTM, CDR2 ANQGSEA. J lost 6 bases, V lost 3 bases, and 8 bases had no gene match. The CDR3 region has the DNA TGCAGCGTTGAGGGGGGACTAGCGCCACTCAATGAGCAGTTCTTC. Encoded protein: CSVEGGLAPLNEQFF.

This CDR3 is CARVQRAMDRVVEQFF. CDR3 DNA: TGTGCCAGGGTACAAAGAGCGATGGACAGGGTAGTTGAGCAGTTCTTC. The gene calls are TRBV14 and TRBJ2-1; TRBD1 matches 8 bases. This CDR3 is 16 amino acids long. CDR1 is SGHDN and CDR2 is FVKESK in the germline V gene. Unmatched junction bases numbered 19, after V lost 9 bases and J lost 9 bases.

The J gene is TRBJ2-1, the V gene TRBV7-2, with 11 bases lining up with TRBD2. The germline CDR1 and CDR2 sequences are SGHTA and FQGNSA. There are 14 residues in the CDR3. The junction had 0 bases not matched to a gene; V was cut back by 2 bases and J by 6 bases. The chain's CDR3 is CASSLLAGGNEQFF. The CDR3 DNA is TGTGCCAGCAGCTTACTAGCGGGAGGCAATGAGCAGTTCTTC.

The chain is built from TRBV27 and TRBJ2-2; a weak D match, TRBD1 (5 bases). This CDR3 is built from 13 residues. The germline V gene encodes CDR1 MNHEY and CDR2 SMNVEV (reference sequence). Trimming took 2 bases from V and 6 from J, leaving 7 bases between them. CDR3 sequence: CASSLLGPGELFF. In nucleotides, the CDR3 is TGTGCCAGCAGTTTACTGGGGCCCGGGGAGCTGTTTTTT.

This chain connects TRBV4-1 to TRBJ2-3; TRBD2 agrees at 8 bases. This CDR3 comprises 16 residues. CDR1 is MGHRA, CDR2 YSYEKL, per germline. The V segment lost 2 bases and the J segment 1 base; nucleotides outside the gene matches: 5. This chain's CDR3 is CASSQRTSLGTDTQYF. CDR3 DNA: TGCGCCAGCAGCCAACGGACTAGCTTAGGCACAGATACGCAGTATTTT.

The CDR3 coding sequence is TGTGCCAGCAGTTTAGGGACATATAATCAGCCCCAGCATTTT. Protein sequence: CASSLGTYNQPQHF. The rearrangement uses TRBV6-6 and TRBJ1-5; a possible D gene is TRBD1 (6 bases). This CDR3 has 14 amino acids. Per the germline V gene, CDR1 is MNHNY and CDR2 is SVGAGI (reference sequence). Trimming removed 4 bases from V and 4 bases from J, with 11 bases in between.

The V and J genes are TRBV6-5 and TRBJ1-1; 7 bases are a match to TRBD1. The length of the CDR3 is 13 residues. The V and J ends lost 7 bases and 1 base, in that order; junction bases with no gene match: 3. Germline V lookup: CDR1 MNHEY, CDR2 SVGAGI. This chain's CDR3 is CASTRDRNTEAFF. The CDR3 coding sequence is TGTGCCAGCACAAGGGACAGGAACACTGAAGCTTTCTTT.

The chain has TRBV3-1 (or the pseudogene TRBV3-2) and TRBJ2-3, with TRBD2 as a possible D gene (6 bases). V was shortened by 3 bases and J by 6 bases, with 7 bases between the two germline ends. This CDR3 spans 12 amino acids. CDR1 LGHDT and CDR2 YNNKEL come from the germline V gene (reference sequence). This CDR3 is CASSQTRDTQYF. The CDR3 bases are TGTGCCAGCAGCCAGACTAGGGATACGCAGTATTTT.

The genes are TRBV19 and TRBJ1-2, with D perhaps matching TRBD1 (5 bases). Germline assignment: CDR1 LNHDA and CDR2 SQIVND (reference sequence). The ends were cut back, 8 bases at V and 4 bases at J, with 14 bases in the middle. The CDR3 length is 13 residues. The CDR3 DNA follows: TGTGCCAGTGGATCCGGGGGTGGCTATGGCTACACCTTC. Translating gives CASGSGGGYGYTF.

V is TRBV3-1 (or the pseudogene TRBV3-2) and J is TRBJ2-2; 7 bases agree with TRBD2. V was pared by 4 bases and J by 0 bases, with 5 bases of the junction left unmatched. CDR3 size: 16 residues. Germline loops: CDR1 LGHDT, CDR2 YNNKEL (reference sequence). The CDR3 loop reads CASSLAGLPNTGELFF. The CDR3 region has the DNA TGTGCCAGCAGCCTCGCGGGACTACCGAACACCGGGGAGCTGTTTTTT.